This T cell receptor beta chain was found in a study of CD8+CD57+ T cells in acquired aplastic anemia. This clonotype was seen repeatedly, ten times or more. The antigen is unknown. The use of genomic DNA as template underpinned the TCR beta VDJ and CDR3 profiling. TCRdb fed the reads into MiXCR, producing one record per CDR3 protein. The sample has about 40,000 distinct CDR3 sequences; about 60% are singletons. All sequencing subjects had displayed CD8+CD57+ cell expansion on flow cytometry. Trimming cost V 1 base and J 8 bases; bases outside gene matches: 5. CDR1 and CDR2 from the germline V gene are MGHRA and YSYEKL. This CDR3 has 15 amino acids. Notes on the study in general: Patients and controls turned out to have approximately 29 CD8+ CDR3 sequences in common.

Sequencing was done on a sample of sorted CD4+, CD8+, or CD8+CD57+ T cells (not recorded which) from PBMCs. V gene TRBV4-1 combines with J gene TRBJ1-6; 7 nucleotides line up with TRBD1. This receptor was identified in a human donor with aplastic anemia. The DNA of the CDR3 is TGCGCCAGCAGCCAAGTAGAGGGGGCTGATTCACCCCTCCACTTT. Residues: CASSQVEGADSPLHF.